The rows below give T cell receptor beta chains drawn from one sample of a study of STAT5B mutations in CD4+ large granular lymphocyte leukemia. The data were produced by immunoSEQ multiplex PCR, yet TCRdb's version contains in-frame clones alone and is incomplete. The table lists tens of thousands of clones, about 80% of them singletons. The material sequenced was CD4+ T cells from blood buffy coats. The origin of the receptors is a human donor in good health. Each CDR3 is given with its conserved first and last residue. D genes are given only for firm matches. Clone sizes are given selectively: once, few, many, or a class where the clone is expanded.

v_call,clone_size,d_call,j_call,cdr3_aa,cdr3_nt
TRBV27,.,.,TRBJ2-3,CASRLSGDTQYF,TGTGCCAGCAGACTTTCGGGAGATACGCAGTATTTT
TRBV11-3,.,.,TRBJ2-7,CASSLFGTSYEQYF,TGTGCCAGCAGCTTATTCGGGACCTCCTACGAGCAGTACTTC
TRBV10-3,.,.,TRBJ2-4,CAISEGQGQAKNIQYF,TGTGCCATCAGTGAGGGTCAGGGCCAAGCCAAAAACATTCAGTACTTC
TRBV30,.,.,TRBJ1-5,CAWSRDQGYQPQHF,TGTGCCTGGAGTAGAGACCAGGGTTATCAGCCCCAGCATTTT
TRBV5-1,.,TRBD1,TRBJ2-2,CASSLLGQGAGELFF,TGCGCCAGCAGCTTGTTGGGACAGGGAGCCGGGGAGCTGTTTTTT
TRBV13,.,.,TRBJ2-3,CASSFVAGRTDTQYF,TGTGCCAGCAGCTTTGTCGCGGGCCGCACAGATACGCAGTATTTT
TRBV19,.,.,TRBJ1-2,CARGDYGYTF,TGTGCCAGGGGTGACTATGGCTACACCTTC
TRBV4-2,.,.,TRBJ1-5,CASSQDPWGGAGSNQPQHF,TGTGCCAGCAGCCAAGATCCCTGGGGGGGGGCCGGAAGCAATCAGCCCCAGCATTTT
TRBV6-5,.,.,TRBJ1-1,CASSYKRETEAFF,TGTGCCAGCAGTTACAAAAGGGAGACTGAAGCTTTCTTT
TRBV25-1,few,.,TRBJ2-2,CASSEYQAGELFF,TGTGCCAGCAGTGAATACCAGGCCGGGGAGCTGTTTTTT
TRBV7-2,.,.,TRBJ2-2,CASSPFTGELFF,TGTGCCAGCAGCCCTTTCACCGGGGAGCTGTTTTTT
TRBV4-2,once,TRBD2,TRBJ2-1,CASSLGLAGVYNEQFF,TGTGCCAGCAGCCTCGGGCTAGCGGGAGTTTACAATGAGCAGTTCTTC
TRBV7-9,.,.,TRBJ1-2,CASSLIEGEGGYTF,TGTGCCAGCAGCTTAATAGAGGGGGAGGGAGGCTACACCTTC
TRBV14,.,.,TRBJ2-5,CASSQGAGTQYF,TGTGCCAGCAGCCAAGGGGCTGGGACCCAGTACTTC
TRBV5-1,.,.,TRBJ2-1,CASSLNLNRGNPNEQFF,TGCGCCAGCAGCTTGAATCTGAACCGGGGCAACCCGAATGAGCAGTTCTTC
TRBV6-4,.,TRBD2,TRBJ2-3,CASREGPLAGMKQYF,TGTGCCAGCAGGGAAGGTCCGCTAGCGGGAATGAAGCAGTATTTT
TRBV21-1,.,.,TRBJ1-2,CASSKEAGRGNYGYTF,TGTGCCAGCAGCAAAGAGGCTGGCAGGGGAAACTATGGCTACACCTTC